This is a list of T cell receptor beta chains from one sample in a study of CD8+ T cells in alopecia areata. The data were produced by immunoSEQ multiplex PCR, yet TCRdb's version contains in-frame clones alone and is incomplete. This table holds 150,000 to 200,000 clones, 50% to 75% found once. This specimen was CD4+ T cells sorted from blood, taken at approximately week 56, from a patient treated with tofacitinib. The source of these receptors is a human donor with alopecia areata. The CDR3 runs from the conserved cysteine through the conserved F or W. The D gene is left open where the match is weak. Clone size, where shown, is once, few, many, or a class for clones that have expanded.

TRBJ2-4 16 TRBV19 many TRBD1 CASSLFGPGQDRIQYF TGTGCCAGTAGCCTTTTTGGTCCGGGACAGGATCGCATTCAGTACTTC
TRBJ1-2 16 TRBV5-6 NA TRBD1 CASSPDRGRDVYGYTF TGTGCCAGCAGCCCGGACAGGGGGCGTGACGTCTATGGCTACACCTTC
TRBJ2-4 16 TRBV6-6 NA TRBD2 CASTGTSGYAKNIQYF TGTGCCAGCACCGGGACTAGTGGGTATGCCAAAAACATTCAGTACTTC
TRBJ1-1 11 TRBV7-9 NA NA CASSLDLEAFF TGTGCCAGCAGCTTGGACCTTGAAGCTTTCTTT
TRBJ2-7 15 TRBV10-3 NA NA CAISEGQGPPYEQYF TGTGCCATCAGCGAGGGCCAGGGTCCCCCCTACGAGCAGTACTTC
TRBJ2-2 18 TRBV10-3 few NA CAISSGPSSPPNTGELFF TGTGCCATTTCGTCCGGCCCGTCTTCTCCACCGAACACCGGGGAGCTGTTTTTT
TRBJ2-2 14 TRBV19 NA NA CASSISSGPGELFF TGTGCCAGTAGTATATCTAGTGGCCCCGGGGAGCTGTTTTTT
TRBJ2-3 14 TRBV19 NA TRBD2 CASKGRGGGDTQYF TGTGCCAGTAAAGGGCGGGGGGGCGGAGATACGCAGTATTTT
TRBJ2-7 16 TRBV10-3 NA NA CAISEPTGIVSYEQYF TGTGCCATCAGTGAGCCAACAGGTATAGTTTCCTACGAGCAGTACTTC
TRBJ2-7 14 TRBV29-1 NA NA CSVKITGTRNEQYF TGCAGCGTCAAAATCACTGGGACACGTAACGAGCAGTACTTC
TRBJ2-2 15 TRBV6-5 NA NA CASSYRQGNTGELFF TGTGCCAGCAGTTACCGTCAGGGAAACACCGGGGAGCTGTTTTTT
TRBJ2-7 15 TRBV4-1 few TRBD1 CASSRPQQGLDEQYF TGCGCCAGCAGCCGACCCCAACAGGGGCTGGACGAGCAGTACTTC
TRBJ1-2 14 TRBV7-2 few TRBD1 CASSRGQALNGYTF TGTGCCAGCAGCAGGGGACAGGCCTTGAATGGCTACACCTTC
TRBJ1-6 14 TRBV5-1 few NA CASSNSGFDSPLHF TGCGCCAGCAGCAACTCAGGGTTTGATTCACCCCTCCACTTT
TRBJ2-7 12 TRBV28 NA NA CASSRTDYEQYF TGTGCCAGCAGTAGGACAGACTACGAGCAGTACTTC
TRBJ1-2 14 TRBV29-1 once NA CSVGPHMRDYGYTF TGCAGCGTTGGCCCCCACATGAGAGACTATGGCTACACCTTC
TRBJ2-3 17 TRBV19 NA TRBD2 CASSGTSGGRGGDTQYF TGTGCCAGTAGCGGGACTAGCGGGGGCCGGGGTGGAGATACGCAGTATTTT
TRBJ2-5 14 TRBV19 few NA CASSVSYDFPSQYF TGTGCCAGTAGTGTCTCCTACGATTTCCCATCCCAGTACTTC
TRBJ2-1 15 TRBV5-1 NA NA CASSFIREAYNEQFF TGCGCCAGCAGCTTTATAAGGGAGGCCTACAATGAGCAGTTCTTC
TRBJ1-1 13 TRBV29-1 NA NA CSVEVGMNTEAFF TGCAGCGTTGAGGTCGGTATGAACACTGAAGCTTTCTTT
TRBJ2-5 12 TRBV14 NA NA CASSQEWGTQYF TGTGCCAGCAGCCAAGAATGGGGGACCCAGTACTTC
TRBJ2-3 16 TRBV15 few NA CATSRDVQVGTDTQYF TGTGCCACCAGCAGAGATGTTCAGGTTGGCACAGATACGCAGTATTTT
TRBJ2-1 11 TRBV5-4 few NA CASSGTGEQFF TGTGCCAGCAGCGGTACAGGGGAGCAGTTCTTC
TRBJ1-5 13 TRBV10-3 NA TRBD1 CAISAQGSQPQHF TGTGCCATCAGTGCACAGGGGAGTCAGCCCCAGCATTTT
TRBJ2-1 14 TRBV11-3 NA NA CASSLFQGNNEQFF TGTGCCAGCAGCTTATTCCAGGGGAACAATGAGCAGTTCTTC
TRBJ1-3 15 TRBV10-2 NA NA CASSENPHSGNTIYF TGCGCCAGCAGTGAGAATCCCCACTCTGGAAACACCATATATTTT
TRBJ1-1 11 TRBV20-1 NA NA CSAASDTEAFF TGCAGTGCTGCCAGTGATACTGAAGCTTTCTTT
TRBJ2-4 17 TRBV12-1 NA NA CASSFWGQGISKNIQYF NA
TRBJ2-1 14 TRBV25-1 NA NA CASSEIDRLTGQFF TGTGCCAGCAGTGAGATTGATAGGCTTACTGGGCAGTTCTTC
TRBJ2-5 15 TRBV7-9 NA NA CASSLGQTYQETQYF TGTGCCAGCAGCTTAGGGCAGACCTACCAAGAGACCCAGTACTTC
TRBJ2-7 12 TRBV5-1 NA TRBD1 CASSRDRAEQYF TGCGCCAGCAGCCGGGACAGGGCCGAGCAGTACTTC
TRBJ2-2 15 TRBV6-5 NA TRBD2 CASSYSGGFTGELFF TGTGCCAGCAGTTACAGCGGGGGCTTCACCGGGGAGCTGTTTTTT
TRBJ2-5 15 TRBV29-1 once NA CSTQISGQSQETQYF TGCAGCACCCAAATAAGCGGACAGTCCCAAGAGACCCAGTACTTC
TRBJ1-2 14 TRBV6-1 NA NA CASSQRQSNYGYTF TGTGCCAGCAGTCAAAGACAGTCTAACTATGGCTACACCTTC
TRBJ1-2 15 TRBV4-1 once NA CASSQDFGGGYGYTF TGCGCCAGCAGCCAAGACTTCGGGGGTGGCTATGGCTACACCTTC
TRBJ2-7 11 TRBV5-1 NA TRBD1 CASRRDSRQYF TGCGCCAGCAGAAGGGACAGCCGGCAGTACTTC
TRBJ1-1 15 TRBV11-2 NA NA CASRNRDELNTEAFF TGTGCCAGCAGGAACAGGGACGAATTGAACACTGAAGCTTTCTTT
TRBJ2-7 15 TRBV5-1 NA NA CASSLGRGPSHEQYF TGCGCCAGCAGCTTGGGGCGGGGGCCCTCTCACGAGCAGTACTTC
TRBJ1-1 12 TRBV5-1 few NA CASSLERTEAFF TGCGCCAGCAGCTTGGAGAGAACTGAAGCTTTCTTT
TRBJ1-1 12 TRBV29-1 few NA CSVKTGNTEAFF TGCAGCGTCAAGACAGGGAACACTGAAGCTTTCTTT
TRBJ1-2 13 TRBV15 few NA CATSRGSGDGYTF TGTGCCACCAGCAGAGGGTCAGGGGACGGCTACACCTTC
TRBJ2-3 17 TRBV7-8 NA TRBD2 CASSSQGLAGSTDTQYF TGTGCCAGCAGCTCCCAAGGACTAGCGGGGAGCACAGATACGCAGTATTTT
TRBJ1-2 14 TRBV30 NA TRBD1 CAWTRQGASYGYTF TGTGCCTGGACCCGACAGGGGGCAAGCTATGGCTACACCTTC
TRBJ2-7 15 TRBV5-1 few TRBD1 CASSLGDREVYEQYF TGCGCCAGCAGCTTGGGGGACAGGGAGGTCTACGAGCAGTACTTC
TRBJ1-4 15 TRBV25-1 NA TRBD1 CASSEVGQGNEKLFF TGTGCCAGCAGTGAAGTGGGACAGGGTAATGAAAAACTGTTTTTT
TRBJ2-5 12 TRBV4-1 few NA CASSQIKETQYF TGCGCCAGCAGCCAAATAAAAGAGACCCAGTACTTC
TRBJ1-1 13 TRBV5-1 NA NA CASSFGGITEAFF TGCGCCAGCAGCTTTGGCGGGATCACTGAAGCTTTCTTT
TRBJ2-5 12 TRBV7-9 few NA CASSLVRETQYF TGTGCCAGCAGCTTAGTTCGAGAGACCCAGTACTTC
TRBJ1-2 13 TRBV19 NA TRBD1 CASSRDRTYGYTF TGTGCCAGTAGTAGGGACAGGACCTATGGCTACACCTTC
TRBJ2-3 14 TRBV29-1 NA NA CSVGTRPRTDTQYF TGCAGCGTTGGAACCCGGCCCCGGACAGATACGCAGTATTTT